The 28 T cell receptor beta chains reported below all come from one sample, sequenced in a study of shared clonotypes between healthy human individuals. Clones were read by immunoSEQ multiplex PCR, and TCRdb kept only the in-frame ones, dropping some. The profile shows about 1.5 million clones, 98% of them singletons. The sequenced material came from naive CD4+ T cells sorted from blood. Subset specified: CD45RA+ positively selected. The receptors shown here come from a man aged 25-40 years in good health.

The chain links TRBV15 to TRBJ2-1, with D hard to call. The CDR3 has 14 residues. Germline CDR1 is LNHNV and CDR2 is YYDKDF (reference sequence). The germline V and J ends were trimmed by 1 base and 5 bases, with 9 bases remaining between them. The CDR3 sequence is CATSRGQPHNEQFF. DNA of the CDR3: TGTGCCACCAGCAGAGGGCAGCCTCACAATGAGCAGTTCTTC. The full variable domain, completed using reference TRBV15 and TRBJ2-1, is DAMVIQNPRYQVTQFGKPVTLSCSQTLNHNVMYWYQQKSSQAPKLLFHYYDKDFNNEADTPDNFQSRRPNTSFCFLDIRSPGLGDTAMYLCATSRGQPHNEQFFGPGTRLTVL.

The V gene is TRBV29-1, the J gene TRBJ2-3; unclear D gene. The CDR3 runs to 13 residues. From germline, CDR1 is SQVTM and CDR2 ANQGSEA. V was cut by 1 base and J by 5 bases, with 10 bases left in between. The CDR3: CSVEVELKDTQYF. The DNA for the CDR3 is TGCAGCGTTGAAGTGGAGCTGAAAGATACGCAGTATTTT.

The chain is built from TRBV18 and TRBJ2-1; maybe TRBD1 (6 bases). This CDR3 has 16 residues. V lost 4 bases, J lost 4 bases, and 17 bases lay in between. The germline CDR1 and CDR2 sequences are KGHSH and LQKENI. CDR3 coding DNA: TGTGCCAGCTCACGGAACGGACAGCCTTCTTACAATGAGCAGTTCTTC. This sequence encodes CASSRNGQPSYNEQFF.

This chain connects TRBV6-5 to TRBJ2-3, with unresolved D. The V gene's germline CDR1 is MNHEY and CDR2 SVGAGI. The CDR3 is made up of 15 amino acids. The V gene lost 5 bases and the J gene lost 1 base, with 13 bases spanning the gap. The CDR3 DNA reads TGTGCCAGCAGTCAGCTAGGGCCCCGCACAGATACGCAGTATTTT. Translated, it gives CASSQLGPRTDTQYF.

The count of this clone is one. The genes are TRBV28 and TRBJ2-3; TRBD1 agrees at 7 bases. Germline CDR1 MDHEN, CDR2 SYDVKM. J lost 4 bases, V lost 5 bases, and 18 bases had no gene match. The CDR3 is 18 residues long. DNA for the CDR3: TGTGCCAGCAGTGAAGGGGACAGATCGTACTCGTCCGCAGATACGCAGTATTTT. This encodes CASSEGDRSYSSADTQYF. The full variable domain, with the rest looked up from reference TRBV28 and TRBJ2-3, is DVKVTQSSRYLVKRTGEKVFLECVQDMDHENMFWYRQDPGLGLRLIYFSYDVKMKEKGDIPEGYSVSREKKERFSLILESASTNQTSMYLCASSEGDRSYSSADTQYFGPGTRLTVL.

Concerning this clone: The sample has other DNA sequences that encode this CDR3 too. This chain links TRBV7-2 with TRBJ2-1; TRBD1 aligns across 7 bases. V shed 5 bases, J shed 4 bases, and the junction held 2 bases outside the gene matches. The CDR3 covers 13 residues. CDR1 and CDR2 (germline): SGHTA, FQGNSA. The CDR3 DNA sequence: TGTGCCAGCAGCCCGGGACAGTACAATGAGCAGTTCTTC. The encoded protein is CASSPGQYNEQFF.

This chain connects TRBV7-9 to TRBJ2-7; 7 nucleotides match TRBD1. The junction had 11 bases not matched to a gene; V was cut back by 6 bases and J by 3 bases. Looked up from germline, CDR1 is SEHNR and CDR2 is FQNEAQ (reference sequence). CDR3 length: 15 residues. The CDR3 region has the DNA TGTGCCAGCAGTCACCCCCTCAGACAGGGCTACGAGCAGTACTTC. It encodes CASSHPLRQGYEQYF. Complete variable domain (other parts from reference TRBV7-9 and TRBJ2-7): DTGVSQNPRHKITKRGQNVTFRCDPISEHNRLYWYRQTLGQGPEFLTYFQNEAQLEKSRLLSDRFSAERPKGSFSTLEIQRTEQGDSAMYLCASSHPLRQGYEQYFGPGTRLTVT.

CDR3 region: CASSEALNDNYGYTF. The CDR3 coding sequence is TGTGCCAGCAGTGAAGCGCTGAACGATAACTATGGCTACACCTTC. The genes are TRBV6-1 and TRBJ1-2, with D uncertain. The CDR3 runs 15 residues. V lost 0 bases, J lost 1 base, and 9 bases lay in between. CDR1 is MNHNS, CDR2 SASEGT, per germline.

CDR3 protein: CASSLVVGTGSAHGYTF. The CDR3 DNA reads as TGTGCCAGCAGCTTAGTGGTGGGGACAGGGTCCGCCCATGGCTACACCTTC. The rearrangement joins TRBV7-2 to TRBJ1-2, with 9 bases lining up with TRBD1. The length of the CDR3 is 17 residues. J gave up 6 bases and V 1 base, and 12 bases lay outside the gene matches. Germline values: CDR1 SGHTA, CDR2 FQGNSA.

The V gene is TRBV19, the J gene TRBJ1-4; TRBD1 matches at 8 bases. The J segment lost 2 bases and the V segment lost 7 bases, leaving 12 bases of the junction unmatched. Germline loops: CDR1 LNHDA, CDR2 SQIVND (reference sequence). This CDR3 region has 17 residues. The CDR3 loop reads CASTNYLGQGTNEKLFF. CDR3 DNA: TGTGCCAGTACCAACTACCTTGGACAGGGCACTAATGAAAAACTGTTTTTT.

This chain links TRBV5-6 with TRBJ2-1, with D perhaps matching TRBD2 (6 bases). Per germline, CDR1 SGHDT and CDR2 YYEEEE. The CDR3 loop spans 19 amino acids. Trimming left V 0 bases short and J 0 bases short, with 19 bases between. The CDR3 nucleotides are TGTGCCAGCAGCTTGGTAGGTAGTCGGGGGATTAGCTCCTACAATGAGCAGTTCTTC. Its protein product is CASSLVGSRGISSYNEQFF.

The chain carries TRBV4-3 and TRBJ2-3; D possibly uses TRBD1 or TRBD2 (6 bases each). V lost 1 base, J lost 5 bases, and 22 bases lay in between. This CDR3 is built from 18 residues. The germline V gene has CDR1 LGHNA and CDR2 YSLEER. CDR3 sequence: CASSQGAASWGALDTQYF. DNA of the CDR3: TGCGCCAGCAGCCAAGGAGCCGCAAGTTGGGGGGCGTTAGATACGCAGTATTTT.

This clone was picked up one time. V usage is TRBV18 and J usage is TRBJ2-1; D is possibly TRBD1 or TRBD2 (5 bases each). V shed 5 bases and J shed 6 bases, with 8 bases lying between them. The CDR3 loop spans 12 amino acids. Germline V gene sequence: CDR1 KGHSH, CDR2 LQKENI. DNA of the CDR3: TGTGCCAGCTCATCGGGACCCAATGAGCAGTTCTTC. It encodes CASSSGPNEQFF.

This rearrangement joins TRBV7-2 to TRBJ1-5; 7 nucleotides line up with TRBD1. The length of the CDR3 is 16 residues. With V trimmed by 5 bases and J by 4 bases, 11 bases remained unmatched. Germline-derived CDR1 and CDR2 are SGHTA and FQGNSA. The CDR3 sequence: CASSPSSDRNNQPQHF. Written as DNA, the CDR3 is TGTGCCAGCAGCCCCTCCTCGGACAGGAATAATCAGCCCCAGCATTTT.

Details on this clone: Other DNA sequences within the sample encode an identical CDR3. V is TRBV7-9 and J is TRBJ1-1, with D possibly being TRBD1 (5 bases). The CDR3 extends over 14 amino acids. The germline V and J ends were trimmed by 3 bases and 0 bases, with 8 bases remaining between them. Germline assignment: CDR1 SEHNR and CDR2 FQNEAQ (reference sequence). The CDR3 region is CASSFRQLNTEAFF. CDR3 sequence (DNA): TGTGCCAGCAGCTTTCGACAGCTGAACACTGAAGCTTTCTTT.

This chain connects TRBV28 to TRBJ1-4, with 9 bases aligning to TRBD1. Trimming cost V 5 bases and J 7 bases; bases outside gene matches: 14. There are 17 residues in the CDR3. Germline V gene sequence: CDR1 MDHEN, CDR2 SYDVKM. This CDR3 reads CASSQADAGTGFEKLFF. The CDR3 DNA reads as TGTGCCAGCAGTCAGGCGGACGCCGGGACAGGGTTTGAAAAACTGTTTTTT.

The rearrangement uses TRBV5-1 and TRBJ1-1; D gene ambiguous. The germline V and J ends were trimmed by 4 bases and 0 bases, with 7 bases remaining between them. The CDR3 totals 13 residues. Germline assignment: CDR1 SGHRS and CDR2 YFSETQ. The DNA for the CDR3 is TGCGCCAGCAGCGTGGACTTGAACACTGAAGCTTTCTTT. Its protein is CASSVDLNTEAFF.

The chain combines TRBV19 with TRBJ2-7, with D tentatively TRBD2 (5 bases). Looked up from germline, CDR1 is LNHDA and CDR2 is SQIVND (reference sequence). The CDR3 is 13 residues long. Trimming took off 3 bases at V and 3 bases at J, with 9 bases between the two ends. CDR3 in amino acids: CASSIREFYEQYF. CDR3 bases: TGTGCCAGTAGTATTAGGGAGTTCTACGAGCAGTACTTC.

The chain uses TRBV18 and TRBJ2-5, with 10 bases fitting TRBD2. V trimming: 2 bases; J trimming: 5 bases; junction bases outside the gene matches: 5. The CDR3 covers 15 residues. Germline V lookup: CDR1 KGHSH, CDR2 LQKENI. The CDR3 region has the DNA TGTGCCAGCTCACCAGGTAGCGGGAGGTTGGAGACCCAGTACTTC. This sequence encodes CASSPGSGRLETQYF.

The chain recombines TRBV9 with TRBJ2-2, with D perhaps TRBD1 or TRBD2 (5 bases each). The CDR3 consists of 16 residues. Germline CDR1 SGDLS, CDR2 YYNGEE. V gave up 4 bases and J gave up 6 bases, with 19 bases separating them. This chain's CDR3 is CASSFTGTPAAGELFF. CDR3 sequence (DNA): TGTGCCAGCAGCTTCACCGGGACCCCGGCCGCCGGGGAGCTGTTTTTT.

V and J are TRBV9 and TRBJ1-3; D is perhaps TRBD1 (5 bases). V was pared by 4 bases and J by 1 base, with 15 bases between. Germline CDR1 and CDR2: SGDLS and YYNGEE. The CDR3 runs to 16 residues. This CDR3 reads CASSRLGPTSGNTIYF. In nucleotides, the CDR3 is TGTGCCAGCAGCCGACTGGGACCGACGTCTGGAAACACCATATATTTT.

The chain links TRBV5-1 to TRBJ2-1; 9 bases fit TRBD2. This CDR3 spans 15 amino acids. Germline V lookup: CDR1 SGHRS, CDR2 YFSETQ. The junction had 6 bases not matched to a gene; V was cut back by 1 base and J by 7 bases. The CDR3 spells CASSLLREGKNEQFF. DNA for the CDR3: TGCGCCAGCAGCTTGTTGCGGGAGGGCAAGAATGAGCAGTTCTTC.

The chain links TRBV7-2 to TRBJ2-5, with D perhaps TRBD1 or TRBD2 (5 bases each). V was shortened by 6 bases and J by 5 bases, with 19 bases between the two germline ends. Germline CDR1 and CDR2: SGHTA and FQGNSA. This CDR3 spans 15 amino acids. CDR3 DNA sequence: TGTGCCAGCAGGCCGACAGCCATCAGAGGGGAGACCCAGTACTTC. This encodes CASRPTAIRGETQYF.

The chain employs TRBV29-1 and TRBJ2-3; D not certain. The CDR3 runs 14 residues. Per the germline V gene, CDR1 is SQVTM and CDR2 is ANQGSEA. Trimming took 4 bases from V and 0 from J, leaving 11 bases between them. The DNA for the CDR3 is TGCAGCGTTGTGAGTTACGGGAGCACAGATACGCAGTATTTT. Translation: CSVVSYGSTDTQYF.

The CDR3 DNA follows: TGTGCCAGCAGCCGTTTATCGGGGGTCCAAGAGACCCAGTACTTC. Translation gives CASSRLSGVQETQYF. The V gene is TRBV9, the J gene TRBJ2-5; TRBD2 is a possible D gene (6 bases). The germline gives CDR1 SGDLS, CDR2 YYNGEE. CDR3 length equals 15 residues. V dropped 4 bases and J dropped 1 base, with 14 bases sitting between them. Looking up the rest from reference TRBV9 and TRBJ2-5 gives the full variable domain: DSGVTQTPKHLITATGQRVTLRCSPRSGDLSVYWYQQSLDQGLQFLIQYYNGEERAKGNILERFSAQQFPDLHSELNLSSLELGDSALYFCASSRLSGVQETQYFGPGTRLLVL.

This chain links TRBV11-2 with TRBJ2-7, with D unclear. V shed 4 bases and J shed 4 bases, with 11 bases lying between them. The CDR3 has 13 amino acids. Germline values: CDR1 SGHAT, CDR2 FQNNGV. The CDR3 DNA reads TGTGCCAGCAGCTCGGCCCCTCAGTACGAGCAGTACTTC. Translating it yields CASSSAPQYEQYF.

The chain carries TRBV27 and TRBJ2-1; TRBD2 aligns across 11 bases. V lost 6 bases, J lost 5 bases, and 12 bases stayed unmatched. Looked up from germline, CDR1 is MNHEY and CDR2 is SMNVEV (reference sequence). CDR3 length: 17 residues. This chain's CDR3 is CASRTLAGVPLNNEQFF. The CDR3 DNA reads TGTGCCAGCAGGACACTAGCGGGAGTCCCCTTAAACAATGAGCAGTTCTTC.

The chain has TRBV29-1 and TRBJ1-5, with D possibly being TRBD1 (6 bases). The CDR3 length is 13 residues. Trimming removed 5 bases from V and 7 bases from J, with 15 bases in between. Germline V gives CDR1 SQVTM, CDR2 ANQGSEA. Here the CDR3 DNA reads TGCAGCGTTTCTGGGGGGCCGGAGCAGCCCCAGCATTTT. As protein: CSVSGGPEQPQHF.